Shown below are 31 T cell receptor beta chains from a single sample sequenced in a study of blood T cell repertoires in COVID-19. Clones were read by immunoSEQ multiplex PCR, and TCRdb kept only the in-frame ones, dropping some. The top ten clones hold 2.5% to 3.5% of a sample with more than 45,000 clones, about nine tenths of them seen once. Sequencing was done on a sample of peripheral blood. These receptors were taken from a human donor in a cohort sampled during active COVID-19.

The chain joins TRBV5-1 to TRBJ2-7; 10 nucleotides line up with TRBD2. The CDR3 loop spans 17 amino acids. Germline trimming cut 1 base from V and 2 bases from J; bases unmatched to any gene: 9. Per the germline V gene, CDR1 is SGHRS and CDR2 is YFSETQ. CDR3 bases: TGCGCCAGCAGCTTGTTGATAGCGGGAGGACCCCCCTACGAGCAGTACTTC. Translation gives CASSLLIAGGPPYEQYF.

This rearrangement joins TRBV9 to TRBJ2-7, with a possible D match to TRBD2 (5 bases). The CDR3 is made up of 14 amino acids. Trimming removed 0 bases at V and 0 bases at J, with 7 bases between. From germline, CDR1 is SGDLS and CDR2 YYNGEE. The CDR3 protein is CASSVASSSYEQYF. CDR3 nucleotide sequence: TGTGCCAGCAGCGTAGCTAGCAGCTCCTACGAGCAGTACTTC.

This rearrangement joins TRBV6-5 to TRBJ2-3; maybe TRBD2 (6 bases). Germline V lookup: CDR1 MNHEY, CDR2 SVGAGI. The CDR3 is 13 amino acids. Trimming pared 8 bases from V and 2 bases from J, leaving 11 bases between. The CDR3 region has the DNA TGTGCCAGCCGGAGGGACCTCACAGATACGCAGTATTTT. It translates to CASRRDLTDTQYF.

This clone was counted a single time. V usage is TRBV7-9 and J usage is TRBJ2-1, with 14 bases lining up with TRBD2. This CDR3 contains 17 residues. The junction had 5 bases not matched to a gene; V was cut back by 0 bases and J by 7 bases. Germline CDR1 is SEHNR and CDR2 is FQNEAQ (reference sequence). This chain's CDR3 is CASSLAKGLAGGNEQFF. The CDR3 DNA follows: TGTGCCAGCAGCTTAGCTAAAGGACTAGCGGGAGGTAATGAGCAGTTCTTC.

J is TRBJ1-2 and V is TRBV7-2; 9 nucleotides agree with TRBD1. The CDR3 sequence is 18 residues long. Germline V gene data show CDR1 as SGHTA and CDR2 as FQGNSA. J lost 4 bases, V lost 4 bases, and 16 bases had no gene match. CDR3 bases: TGTGCCAGCAGCTCCATTGGGACAGGGATTCAGAAAGTCTATGGCTACACCTTC. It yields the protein CASSSIGTGIQKVYGYTF.

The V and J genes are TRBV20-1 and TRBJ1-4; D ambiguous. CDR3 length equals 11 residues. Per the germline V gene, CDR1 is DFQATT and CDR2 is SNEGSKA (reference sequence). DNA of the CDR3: TGCAGCGGGGATCATAATGAAAAACTGTTTTTT. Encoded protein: CSGDHNEKLFF.

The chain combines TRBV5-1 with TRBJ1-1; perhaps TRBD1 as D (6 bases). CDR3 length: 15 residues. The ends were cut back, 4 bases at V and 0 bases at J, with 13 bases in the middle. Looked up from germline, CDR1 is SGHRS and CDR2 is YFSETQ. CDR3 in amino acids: CASSMGTLMNTEAFF. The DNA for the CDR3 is TGCGCCAGCAGCATGGGGACACTCATGAACACTGAAGCTTTCTTT.

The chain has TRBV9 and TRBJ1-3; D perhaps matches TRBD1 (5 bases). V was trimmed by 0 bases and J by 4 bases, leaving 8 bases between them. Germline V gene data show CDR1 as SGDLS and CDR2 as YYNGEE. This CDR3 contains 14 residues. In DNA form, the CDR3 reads TGTGCCAGCAGCGTAGCCAGGGCCGGAAACACCATATATTTT. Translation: CASSVARAGNTIYF.

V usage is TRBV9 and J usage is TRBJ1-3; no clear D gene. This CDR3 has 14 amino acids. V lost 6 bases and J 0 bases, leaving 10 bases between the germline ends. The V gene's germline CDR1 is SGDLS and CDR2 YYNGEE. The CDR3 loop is CASTNSNSGNTIYF. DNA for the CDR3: TGTGCCAGCACCAACAGCAACTCTGGAAACACCATATATTTT.

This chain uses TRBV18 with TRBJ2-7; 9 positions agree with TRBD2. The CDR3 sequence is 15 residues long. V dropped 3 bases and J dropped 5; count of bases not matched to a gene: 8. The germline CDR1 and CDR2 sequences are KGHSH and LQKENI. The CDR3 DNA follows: TGTGCCAGCTCACCCCGGGCGGGAGGGCAGGACGAGCAGTACTTC. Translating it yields CASSPRAGGQDEQYF.

CDR3 loop: CATSDPGTGPGYTF. The CDR3 bases are TGTGCCACCAGTGATCCCGGGACAGGACCTGGCTACACCTTC. This chain connects TRBV24-1 to TRBJ1-2; 8 nucleotides match TRBD1. The V gene's germline CDR1 is KGHDR and CDR2 SFDVKD. This CDR3 spans 14 amino acids. The V gene end was trimmed by 3 bases and the J gene end by 7 bases; junction bases not matched to a gene: 6.

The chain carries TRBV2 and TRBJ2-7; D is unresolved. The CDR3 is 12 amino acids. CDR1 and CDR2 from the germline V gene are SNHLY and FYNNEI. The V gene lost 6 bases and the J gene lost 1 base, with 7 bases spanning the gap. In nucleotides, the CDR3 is TGTGCCAGCAGGATCAGATCCTACGAGCAGTACTTC. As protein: CASRIRSYEQYF. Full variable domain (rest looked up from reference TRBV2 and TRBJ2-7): EPEVTQTPSHQVTQMGQEVILRCVPISNHLYFYWYRQILGQKVEFLVSFYNNEISEKSEIFDDQFSVERPDGSNFTLKIRSTKLEDSAMYFCASRIRSYEQYFGPGTRLTVT.

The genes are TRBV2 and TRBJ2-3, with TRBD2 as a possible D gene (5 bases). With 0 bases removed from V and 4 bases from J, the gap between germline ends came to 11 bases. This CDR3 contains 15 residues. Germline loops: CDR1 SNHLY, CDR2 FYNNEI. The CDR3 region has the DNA TGTGCCAGCAGTGAAGCGGGAGTTGGCCCAGATACGCAGTATTTT. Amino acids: CASSEAGVGPDTQYF.

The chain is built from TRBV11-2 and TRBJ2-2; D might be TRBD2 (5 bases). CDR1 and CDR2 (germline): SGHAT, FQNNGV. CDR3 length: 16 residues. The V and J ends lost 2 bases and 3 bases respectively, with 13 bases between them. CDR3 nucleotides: TGTGCCAGCAGCTTAATGACTGCCGGGGACACCGGGGAGCTGTTTTTT. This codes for CASSLMTAGDTGELFF. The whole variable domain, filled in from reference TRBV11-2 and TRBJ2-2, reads EAGVAQSPRYKIIEKRQSVAFWCNPISGHATLYWYQQILGQGPKLLIQFQNNGVVDDSQLPKDRFSAERLKGVDSTLKIQPAKLEDSAVYLCASSLMTAGDTGELFFGEGSRLTVL.

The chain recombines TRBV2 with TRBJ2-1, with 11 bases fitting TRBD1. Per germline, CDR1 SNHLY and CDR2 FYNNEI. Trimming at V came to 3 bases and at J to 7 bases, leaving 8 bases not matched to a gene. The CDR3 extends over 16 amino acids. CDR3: CASSESMDRGRNEQFF. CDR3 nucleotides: TGTGCCAGCAGTGAGAGTATGGACAGGGGGCGAAATGAGCAGTTCTTC.

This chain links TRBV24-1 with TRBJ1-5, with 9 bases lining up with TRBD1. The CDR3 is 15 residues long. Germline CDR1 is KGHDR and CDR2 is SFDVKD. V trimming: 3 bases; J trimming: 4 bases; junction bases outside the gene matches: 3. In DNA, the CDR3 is TGTGCCACCAGTGATAGGGGACAGGGAAATCAGCCCCAGCATTTT. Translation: CATSDRGQGNQPQHF.

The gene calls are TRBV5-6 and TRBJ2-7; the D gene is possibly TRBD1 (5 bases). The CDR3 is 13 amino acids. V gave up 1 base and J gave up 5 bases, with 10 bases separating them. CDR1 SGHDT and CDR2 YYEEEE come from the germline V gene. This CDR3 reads CASSLIQGHEQYF. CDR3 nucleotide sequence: TGTGCCAGCAGCTTGATTCAGGGTCACGAGCAGTACTTC.

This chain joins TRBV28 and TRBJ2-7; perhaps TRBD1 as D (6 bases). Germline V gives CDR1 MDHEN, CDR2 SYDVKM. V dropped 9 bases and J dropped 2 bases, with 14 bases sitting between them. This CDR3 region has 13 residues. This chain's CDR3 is CASKTGPTYEQYF. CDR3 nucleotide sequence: TGTGCCAGTAAGACAGGTCCTACCTACGAGCAGTACTTC.

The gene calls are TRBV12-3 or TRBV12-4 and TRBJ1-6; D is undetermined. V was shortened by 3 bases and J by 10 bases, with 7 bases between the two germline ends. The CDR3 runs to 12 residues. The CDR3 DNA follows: TGTGCCAGCAGTTTCTCCCGGTCACCCCTCCACTTT. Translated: CASSFSRSPLHF.

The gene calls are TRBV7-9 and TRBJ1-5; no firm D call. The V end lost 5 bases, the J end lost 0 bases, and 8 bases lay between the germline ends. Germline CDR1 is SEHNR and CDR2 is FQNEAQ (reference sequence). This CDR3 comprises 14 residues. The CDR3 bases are TGTGCCAGCAGCCGAAGCTATAGCAATCAGCCCCAGCATTTT. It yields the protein CASSRSYSNQPQHF.

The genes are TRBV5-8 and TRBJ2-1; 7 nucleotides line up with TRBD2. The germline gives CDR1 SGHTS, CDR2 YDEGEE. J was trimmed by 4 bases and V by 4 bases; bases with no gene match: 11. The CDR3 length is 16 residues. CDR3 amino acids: CASSPHGTTPYNEQFF. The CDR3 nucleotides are TGTGCCAGCAGCCCCCACGGGACTACGCCATACAATGAGCAGTTCTTC.

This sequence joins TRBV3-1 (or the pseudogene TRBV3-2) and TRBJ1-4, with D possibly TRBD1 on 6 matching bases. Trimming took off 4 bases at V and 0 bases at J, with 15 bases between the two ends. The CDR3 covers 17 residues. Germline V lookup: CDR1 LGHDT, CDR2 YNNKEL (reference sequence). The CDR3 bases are TGTGCCAGCAGCCGCTCCGGGACACAAGCAACTAATGAAAAACTGTTTTTT. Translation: CASSRSGTQATNEKLFF.

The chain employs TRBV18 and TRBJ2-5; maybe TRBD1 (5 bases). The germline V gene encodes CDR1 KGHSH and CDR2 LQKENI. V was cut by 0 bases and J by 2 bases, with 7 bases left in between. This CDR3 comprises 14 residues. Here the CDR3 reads CASSPPRGQETQYF. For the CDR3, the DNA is TGTGCCAGCTCACCACCTAGGGGACAAGAGACCCAGTACTTC.

Here the CDR3 reads CASSQVVAGGDNEQFF. The CDR3 region has the DNA TGTGCCAGCAGCCAGGTGGTTGCGGGGGGTGACAATGAGCAGTTCTTC. This rearrangement joins TRBV7-6 to TRBJ2-1, with 8 bases identical to TRBD2. V was pared by 5 bases and J by 5 bases, with 11 bases of the junction left unmatched. The CDR3 has 16 amino acids. Germline assignment: CDR1 SGHVS and CDR2 FNYEAQ. Using reference TRBV7-6 and TRBJ2-1 for the parts outside the CDR3, the full variable domain is GAGVSQSPRYKVTKRGQDVALRCDPISGHVSLYWYRQALGQGPEFLTYFNYEAQQDKSGLPNDRFSAERPEGSISTLTIQRTEQRDSAMYRCASSQVVAGGDNEQFFGPGTRLTVL.

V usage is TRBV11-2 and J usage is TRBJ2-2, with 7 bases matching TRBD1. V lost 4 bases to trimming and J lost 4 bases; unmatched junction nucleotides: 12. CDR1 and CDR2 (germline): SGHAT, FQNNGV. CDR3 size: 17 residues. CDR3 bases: TGTGCCAGCAGCTCCTACCGAGGGGGCGACGGCACCGGGGAGCTGTTTTTT. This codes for CASSSYRGGDGTGELFF.

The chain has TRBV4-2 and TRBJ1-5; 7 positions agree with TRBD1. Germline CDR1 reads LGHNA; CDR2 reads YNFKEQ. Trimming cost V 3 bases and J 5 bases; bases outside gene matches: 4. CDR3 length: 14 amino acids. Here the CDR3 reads CASSQGQRDQPQHF. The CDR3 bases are TGTGCCAGCAGCCAGGGACAGAGAGATCAGCCCCAGCATTTT.

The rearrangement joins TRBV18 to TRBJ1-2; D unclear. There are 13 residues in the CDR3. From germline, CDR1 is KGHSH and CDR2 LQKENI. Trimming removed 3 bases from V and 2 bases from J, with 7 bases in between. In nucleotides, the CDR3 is TGTGCCAGCTCACCGCAGAAAAACTATGGCTACACCTTC. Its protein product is CASSPQKNYGYTF.

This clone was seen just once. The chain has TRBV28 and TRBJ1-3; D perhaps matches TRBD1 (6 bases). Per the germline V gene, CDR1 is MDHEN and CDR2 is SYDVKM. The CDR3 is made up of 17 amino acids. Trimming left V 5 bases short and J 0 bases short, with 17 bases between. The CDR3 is CASSPLGQSRSGNTIYF. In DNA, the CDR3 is TGTGCCAGCAGTCCGCTAGGACAGTCCCGCTCTGGAAACACCATATATTTT.

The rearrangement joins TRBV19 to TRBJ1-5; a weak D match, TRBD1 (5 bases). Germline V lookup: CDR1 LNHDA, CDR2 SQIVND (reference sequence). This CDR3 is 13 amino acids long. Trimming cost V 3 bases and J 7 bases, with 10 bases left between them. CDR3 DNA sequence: TGTGCCAGTAGTATTCAGGGCGCCCAGCCCCAGCATTTT. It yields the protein CASSIQGAQPQHF.

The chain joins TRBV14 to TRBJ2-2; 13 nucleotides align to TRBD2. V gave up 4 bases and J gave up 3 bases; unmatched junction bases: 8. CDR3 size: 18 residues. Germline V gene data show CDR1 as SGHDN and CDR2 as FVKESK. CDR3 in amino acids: CASSRQLAGGPYTGELFF. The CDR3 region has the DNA TGTGCCAGCAGCCGGCAACTAGCGGGAGGGCCATACACCGGGGAGCTGTTTTTT. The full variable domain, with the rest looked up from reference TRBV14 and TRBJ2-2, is EAGVTQFPSHSVIEKGQTVTLRCDPISGHDNLYWYRRVMGKEIKFLLHFVKESKQDESGMPNNRFLAERTGGTYSTLKVQPAELEDSGVYFCASSRQLAGGPYTGELFFGEGSRLTVL.

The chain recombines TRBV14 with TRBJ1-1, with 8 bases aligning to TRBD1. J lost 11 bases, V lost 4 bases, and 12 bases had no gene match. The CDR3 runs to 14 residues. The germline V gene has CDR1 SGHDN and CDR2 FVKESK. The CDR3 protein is CASSLTGVGATAFF. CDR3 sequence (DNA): TGTGCCAGCAGCCTGACAGGGGTGGGGGCGACGGCTTTCTTT.